This T cell receptor (beta chain) appears in the sequencing data of a study of cytotoxic CD8 clonotypes in ibrutinib-treated CLL. General study results and limits: Patients showed higher baseline clonality than age-matched healthy donors, and it tracked circulating CD8+ T-cell counts.

Details on this clone: Its matching antigen is unknown.

V was shortened by 9 bases and J by 2 bases, with 11 bases between the two germline ends. The CDR3 loop spans 12 amino acids. Germline loops: CDR1 MNHNS, CDR2 SASEGT. Some clones are missing from TCRdb's copy, which holds only in-frame ones; the method was immunoSEQ multiplex PCR. The profile shows under 300,000 clones, more than 70% of them singletons. The rearrangement links TRBV6-1 to TRBJ2-7, with D perhaps matching TRBD1 or TRBD2 (6 bases each). The receptor was isolated from a human donor with chronic lymphocytic leukemia. The material sequenced was PBMCs, taken at disease progression, from a patient treated with ibrutinib. The CDR3 sequence is CASLGGTYEQYF. The CDR3 bases are TGTGCCAGTTTAGGGGGGACCTACGAGCAGTACTTC.